The 32 T cell receptor beta chains in this list originate from one sample, sequenced in a study of T cell repertoires in cytomegalovirus infection. TCRdb ran MiXCR on the reads and lists one entry per CDR3 protein. The table lists 80,000 or so distinct CDR3 sequences, about 40% of them singletons, with roughly 93% in the top ten. Their antigens remain unidentified. Sequences were derived from CD8+ T cells from cultured PBMCs, sampled from culture after CMV antigen stimulation. Receptors originate from a human donor in good health (CMV status not recorded). Some clones in this sample may be carry-over from other donors' samples.

This clonotype has just a few counts. CDR3 residues: CASSLLRAGGPDTQYF. CDR3 nucleotide sequence: TGCGCCAGCAGCCTACTAAGAGCGGGGGGGCCAGATACGCAGTATTTT. The chain links TRBV4-1 to TRBJ2-3; 10 nucleotides line up with TRBD2. Germline V gene data show CDR1 as MGHRA and CDR2 as YSYEKL. This CDR3 is 16 amino acids long. V trimming: 4 bases; J trimming: 4 bases; junction bases outside the gene matches: 8.

As regards this clonotype: With a much larger clone just one base away, this may be a read error. This chain connects TRBV7-2 to TRBJ1-1; 9 positions match TRBD1. Unmatched junction bases numbered 7, after V lost 5 bases and J lost 3 bases. The CDR3 consists of 15 residues. The germline V gene has CDR1 SGHTA and CDR2 FQGNSA. The CDR3 DNA follows: TGTGCCAGCAGCCCTCGGACAGGGGTGTACACTGAAGCTTTCTTT. Residues: CASSPRTGVYTEAFF. The complete variable domain, with remaining parts taken from reference TRBV7-2 and TRBJ1-1, reads GAGVSQSPSNKVTEKGKDVELRCDPISGHTALYWYRQSLGQGLEFLIYFQGNSAPDKSGLPSDRFSAERTGGSVSTLTIQRTQQEDSAVYLCASSPRTGVYTEAFFGQGTRLTVV.

The V call is TRBV4-1, the J call TRBJ2-2; weak D call: TRBD2 (6 bases). Trimming took 1 base from V and 5 from J, leaving 14 bases between them. Germline-derived CDR1 and CDR2 are MGHRA and YSYEKL. This CDR3 comprises 16 residues. The CDR3 sequence is CASSQGGGRDTGELFF. DNA for the CDR3: TGCGCCAGCAGCCAAGGTGGAGGGCGAGATACCGGGGAGCTGTTTTTT.

The V call is TRBV7-2, the J call TRBJ2-7; 14 bases match TRBD2. The CDR3 is 15 amino acids. The junction had 4 bases not matched to a gene; V was cut back by 5 bases and J by 4 bases. Germline V CDR1 and CDR2: SGHTA, FQGNSA. DNA of the CDR3: TGTGCCAGCAGCCAAGGACTAGCGGGGGGATACGAGCAGTACTTC. This gives the protein CASSQGLAGGYEQYF.

This clonotype showed up just a few times. The chain employs TRBV7-2 and TRBJ2-7; D is unclear. V was pared by 4 bases and J by 3 bases, with 4 bases between. The germline V gene encodes CDR1 SGHTA and CDR2 FQGNSA. The CDR3 length is 11 residues. As DNA, the CDR3 is TGTGCCAGCAGCTCCTACTACGAGCAGTACTTC. Protein: CASSSYYEQYF.

V is TRBV19 and J is TRBJ2-1; D is possibly TRBD2 (6 bases). The germline V gene has CDR1 LNHDA and CDR2 SQIVND (reference sequence). The CDR3 runs to 14 residues. Trimming left V 1 base short and J 3 bases short, with 7 bases between. The CDR3 loop is CASSIAGLYNEQFF. In DNA form, the CDR3 reads TGTGCCAGTAGTATAGCGGGACTCTACAATGAGCAGTTCTTC.

The chain combines TRBV7-6 with TRBJ2-5; maybe TRBD1 (6 bases). Germline V lookup: CDR1 SGHVS, CDR2 FNYEAQ. CDR3 length: 13 residues. V lost 1 base and J 10 bases, leaving 13 bases between the germline ends. CDR3 DNA: TGTGCCAGCAGCTTAGTTGGGGGCCGGGACCAGTACTTC. Translating it yields CASSLVGGRDQYF.

CDR3 amino acids: CASSMAGLNTEAFF. The CDR3 nucleotides read TGTGCCAGCAGCATGGCAGGGCTTAACACTGAAGCTTTCTTT. The chain couples TRBV4-2 to TRBJ1-1, with D tentatively TRBD1 (5 bases). Deletions cut 5 bases from V and 2 bases from J, with 12 bases between. The CDR3 has 14 amino acids. The V gene's germline CDR1 is LGHNA and CDR2 YNFKEQ.

This clonotype was seen a handful of times. For the CDR3, the DNA is TGTGCTAGTGGTTTGTCCTCGAACACTGAAGCTTTCTTT. It translates to CASGLSSNTEAFF. The V and J genes are TRBV12-5 and TRBJ1-1; D is unresolved. The CDR3 spans 13 residues. Trimming shortened V by 2 bases and J by 1 base, and 5 bases separated the two germline ends. Looked up from germline, CDR1 is LGHNT and CDR2 is FRNRAP. Complete variable domain (other parts from reference TRBV12-5 and TRBJ1-1): DARVTQTPRHKVTEMGQEVTMRCQPILGHNTVFWYRQTMMQGLELLAYFRNRAPLDDSGMPKDRFSAEMPDATLATLKIQPSEPRDSAVYFCASGLSSNTEAFFGQGTRLTVV.

The V call is TRBV7-6, the J call TRBJ2-3; D ambiguous. Germline assignment: CDR1 SGHVS and CDR2 FNYEAQ. V was trimmed by 0 bases and J by 1 base, leaving 8 bases between them. CDR3 length: 15 residues. CDR3 residues: CASSLAPMGTDTQYF. CDR3 nucleotides: TGTGCCAGCAGCTTAGCCCCTATGGGCACAGATACGCAGTATTTT.

A single count supports this clonotype. The gene calls are TRBV27 and TRBJ2-3; TRBD2 agrees at 10 bases. With 6 bases clipped from V and 3 bases from J, the junction kept 12 bases outside the gene matches. Germline CDR1 MNHEY, CDR2 SMNVEV (reference sequence). This CDR3 has 17 residues. The CDR3 loop reads CASSPPRAGGRTDTQYF. CDR3 sequence (DNA): TGTGCCAGCAGCCCTCCTCGAGCGGGGGGGCGGACAGATACGCAGTATTTT.

J is TRBJ2-2 and V is TRBV5-4; no clear D gene. CDR3 size: 13 residues. The V end was cut by 6 bases, the J end by 0 bases, with 6 bases between. The germline gives CDR1 SGHNT, CDR2 YYREEE (reference sequence). CDR3 region: CASIRANTGELFF. The CDR3 DNA reads TGTGCCAGCATCCGAGCGAACACCGGGGAGCTGTTTTTT. The complete variable domain, with remaining parts taken from reference TRBV5-4 and TRBJ2-2, reads ETGVTQSPTHLIKTRGQQVTLRCSSQSGHNTVSWYQQALGQGPQFIFQYYREEENGRGNFPPRFSGLQFPNYSSELNVNALELDDSALYLCASIRANTGELFFGEGSRLTVL.

This clonotype was seen ten or more times. The chain couples TRBV24-1 to TRBJ2-1; 7 bases line up with TRBD1. V gave up 1 base and J gave up 3 bases; unmatched junction bases: 14. Germline loops: CDR1 KGHDR, CDR2 SFDVKD. The CDR3 is 19 amino acids. The CDR3 loop reads CATSDFGRGGSEVYNEQFF. CDR3 DNA: TGTGCCACCAGTGATTTTGGCAGAGGGGGCTCGGAGGTCTACAATGAGCAGTTCTTC.

V and J are TRBV27 and TRBJ1-6, with D hard to call. The length of the CDR3 is 14 residues. V lost 5 bases to trimming and J lost 7 bases, with 12 bases between them. Germline CDR1 is MNHEY and CDR2 is SMNVEV (reference sequence). In nucleotides, the CDR3 is TGTGCCAGCAGTCTAAGGCTACTGAATTCACCCCTCCACTTT. Translation gives CASSLRLLNSPLHF.

This clonotype was picked up a small number of times. The rearrangement joins TRBV6-2 or TRBV6-3 to TRBJ1-5, with D perhaps TRBD1 (6 bases). The V end was cut by 2 bases, the J end by 6 bases, with 14 bases between. CDR1 is MNHEY, CDR2 SVGEGT, per germline. The CDR3 spans 15 residues. CDR3 region: CASSYPPDRAQPQHF. The CDR3 nucleotides read TGTGCCAGCAGTTACCCTCCGGACAGAGCTCAGCCCCAGCATTTT.

This clonotype was counted only a few times. In DNA form, the CDR3 reads TGTGCCAGCAGTTACTCGGACAACTACAATGAGCAGTTCTTC. Its protein product is CASSYSDNYNEQFF. This chain joins TRBV6-6 and TRBJ2-1; D might be TRBD1 (5 bases). This CDR3 is 14 amino acids long. Germline lookup yields CDR1 MNHNY and CDR2 SVGAGI (reference sequence). V lost 0 bases, J lost 3 bases, and 6 bases lay in between.

This chain connects TRBV7-9 to TRBJ2-1; TRBD2 aligns across 11 bases. With V trimmed by 1 base and J by 0 bases, 11 bases remained unmatched. The CDR3 loop spans 20 amino acids. CDR1 is SEHNR, CDR2 FQNEAQ, per germline (reference sequence). The CDR3 coding sequence is TGTGCCAGCAGCTTAGTCGTAGCCCCAGGACTAGCGGGCTCCTACAATGAGCAGTTCTTC. This encodes CASSLVVAPGLAGSYNEQFF. The variable domain in full, with the rest retrieved from reference TRBV7-9 and TRBJ2-1, is DTGVSQNPRHKITKRGQNVTFRCDPISEHNRLYWYRQTLGQGPEFLTYFQNEAQLEKSRLLSDRFSAERPKGSFSTLEIQRTEQGDSAMYLCASSLVVAPGLAGSYNEQFFGPGTRLTVL.

The chain joins TRBV7-9 to TRBJ2-5, with D maybe TRBD1 (5 bases). The CDR3 covers 12 residues. Between the trimmed V and J ends, which lost 10 bases and 2 bases, there was a span of 11 bases. CDR1 and CDR2 from the germline V gene are SEHNR and FQNEAQ (reference sequence). The DNA of the CDR3 is TGTGCCACGAGCCCAGGGCAAGAGACCCAGTACTTC. Translated, it gives CATSPGQETQYF.

This sequence joins TRBV14 and TRBJ2-7; D possibly corresponds to TRBD1 (5 bases). CDR3 size: 16 residues. Per germline, CDR1 SGHDN and CDR2 FVKESK. Between the trimmed V and J ends, which lost 1 base and 0 bases, there was a span of 13 bases. This chain's CDR3 is CASSQGKGRGSYEQYF. The CDR3 DNA sequence: TGTGCCAGCAGCCAAGGAAAGGGGCGAGGCTCCTACGAGCAGTACTTC. Combining the CDR3 with reference TRBV14 and TRBJ2-7 gives the whole variable domain EAGVTQFPSHSVIEKGQTVTLRCDPISGHDNLYWYRRVMGKEIKFLLHFVKESKQDESGMPNNRFLAERTGGTYSTLKVQPAELEDSGVYFCASSQGKGRGSYEQYFGPGTRLTVT.

The chain recombines TRBV28 with TRBJ1-5; perhaps TRBD1 as D (5 bases). CDR1 is MDHEN and CDR2 is SYDVKM in the germline V gene. Trimming removed 3 bases at V and 6 bases at J, with 12 bases between. The CDR3 length is 14 residues. This CDR3 reads CASSFLQVTQPQHF. The CDR3 DNA reads TGTGCCAGCAGTTTCTTACAGGTTACTCAGCCCCAGCATTTT.

The gene calls are TRBV10-3 and TRBJ2-2, with D possibly called TRBD1 or TRBD2 (7 bases each). The CDR3 is made up of 17 amino acids. CDR1 is ENHRY, CDR2 SYGVKD, per germline. V was shortened by 2 bases and J by 5 bases, with 18 bases between the two germline ends. CDR3 amino acids: CAISELLGGGATGELFF. The CDR3 nucleotides are TGTGCCATCAGTGAGCTTTTGGGAGGGGGCGCGACCGGGGAGCTGTTTTTT.

V usage is TRBV29-1 and J usage is TRBJ1-2; D unresolved. The V end was cut by 3 bases, the J end by 7 bases, with 9 bases between. Looked up from germline, CDR1 is SQVTM and CDR2 is ANQGSEA. This CDR3 comprises 11 residues. The chain's CDR3 is CSVEARGGYTF. For the CDR3, the DNA is TGCAGCGTTGAGGCACGGGGTGGCTACACCTTC. Together with reference TRBV29-1 and TRBJ1-2, the CDR3 gives the full variable domain: SAVISQKPSRDICQRGTSLTIQCQVDSQVTMMFWYRQQPGQSLTLIATANQGSEATYESGFVIDKFPISRPNLTFSTLTVSNMSPEDSSIYLCSVEARGGYTFGSGTRLTVV.

The chain carries TRBV7-9 and TRBJ2-3; 9 bases agree with TRBD1. The CDR3 is 14 amino acids. Germline V gene lookup returns CDR1 SEHNR and CDR2 FQNEAQ (reference sequence). The V segment lost 6 bases and the J segment 2 bases; nucleotides outside the gene matches: 3. The CDR3 DNA reads TGTGCCAGCAGGGGGGACAGGGCCACAGATACGCAGTATTTT. Translation: CASRGDRATDTQYF.

The chain combines TRBV6-6 with TRBJ1-1; 8 positions match TRBD1. V shed 6 bases and J 8 bases; nucleotides not matched to a gene: 5. The CDR3 length is 12 residues. The germline V gene has CDR1 MNHNY and CDR2 SVGAGI (reference sequence). The CDR3 DNA follows: TGTGCCAGCAGCCTAGGACAGGGCGAAGCTTTCTTT. Amino acids: CASSLGQGEAFF.

The genes are TRBV27 and TRBJ1-2; 7 bases fit TRBD1. The germline gives CDR1 MNHEY, CDR2 SMNVEV (reference sequence). V gave up 3 bases and J gave up 6 bases; unmatched junction bases: 4. This CDR3 is 13 amino acids long. The CDR3 nucleotides are TGTGCCAGCAGTTTTAGACAGGGTGATGGCTACACCTTC. It translates to CASSFRQGDGYTF.

CDR3 residues: CARTGQDGYGYTF. As DNA, the CDR3 is TGTGCCAGAACGGGACAGGACGGTTATGGCTACACCTTC. V and J are TRBV2 and TRBJ1-2; TRBD1 agrees at 8 bases. The V segment lost 9 bases and the J segment 5 bases; nucleotides outside the gene matches: 8. Germline V gene data show CDR1 as SNHLY and CDR2 as FYNNEI. This CDR3 comprises 13 residues. The full variable domain, completed using reference TRBV2 and TRBJ1-2, is EPEVTQTPSHQVTQMGQEVILRCVPISNHLYFYWYRQILGQKVEFLVSFYNNEISEKSEIFDDQFSVERPDGSNFTLKIRSTKLEDSAMYFCARTGQDGYGYTFGSGTRLTVV.

This clonotype has only a few counts. This chain uses TRBV28 with TRBJ1-3, with 7 bases that match TRBD1. This CDR3 contains 16 residues. The V gene end was trimmed by 7 bases and the J gene end by 2 bases; junction bases not matched to a gene: 11. Germline-derived CDR1 and CDR2 are MDHEN and SYDVKM. The CDR3 region has the DNA TGTGCCAGCAAAATTCCCGGGACAGTCCCTGGAAACACCATATATTTT. This codes for CASKIPGTVPGNTIYF.

This clonotype was found many times. The chain uses TRBV20-1 and TRBJ1-2; D is unresolved. The CDR3 spans 16 residues. Germline V gene data show CDR1 as DFQATT and CDR2 as SNEGSKA (reference sequence). The V end was cut by 3 bases, the J end by 5 bases, with 22 bases between. The CDR3 bases are TGCAGTGCTAGTTCTTCGACCACTGAACTGCCTTATGGCTACACCTTC. Protein: CSASSSTTELPYGYTF.

This clonotype was counted a few times. This sequence joins TRBV27 and TRBJ1-1; possible D gene TRBD1, 5 bases. V was pared by 8 bases and J by 0 bases, with 25 bases between. Germline-derived CDR1 and CDR2 are MNHEY and SMNVEV (reference sequence). CDR3 length: 18 residues. The DNA for the CDR3 is TGTGCCAGCCGATTCACAGTCGGGCAGGGTCTAGTGAACACTGAAGCTTTCTTT. This encodes CASRFTVGQGLVNTEAFF.

This clonotype appeared a few times. The chain has TRBV4-1 and TRBJ2-3, with TRBD2 identical over 10 bases. CDR3 length: 16 amino acids. Germline V gene sequence: CDR1 MGHRA, CDR2 YSYEKL. V shed 4 bases and J 2 bases; nucleotides not matched to a gene: 6. CDR3 bases: TGCGCCAGCAGCCGAGTACTAGCGGGGATCACAGATACGCAGTATTTT. This translates into CASSRVLAGITDTQYF.

The chain recombines TRBV12-3 or TRBV12-4 with TRBJ1-3; D is unclear. CDR3 size: 13 residues. V was trimmed by 4 bases and J by 7 bases, leaving 11 bases between them. The CDR3 is CASSYLTGNTIYF. CDR3 nucleotides: TGTGCCAGCAGTTACCTGACCGGCAACACCATATATTTT.

The rearrangement joins TRBV27 to TRBJ2-3; 10 nucleotides line up with TRBD2. Losses at the gene ends were 2 bases for V and 7 bases for J; bases not matched to a gene: 6. Per germline, CDR1 MNHEY and CDR2 SMNVEV (reference sequence). This CDR3 is 15 amino acids long. CDR3 protein: CASSLRLAGDHTQYF. As DNA, the CDR3 is TGTGCCAGCAGTTTAAGGCTAGCGGGGGATCATACGCAGTATTTT.